This TCR beta chain was captured in a study of blood T cell repertoires in COVID-19 (TCRdb year 2020). Background on the whole study: Samples covering the acute and convalescent phases of COVID-19 were provided by collaborators in the United States, Italy and Spain. Subjects who had been exposed to COVID-19, were actively infected with it, or had recovered from it provided the deeply sampled blood TCRbeta repertoires that made up the dataset. The prospective study material was composed of cDNA or gDNA derived from T cells, B-cell-depleted T cells, or PBMCs. The repertoires were made available in a free public database intended to serve as a resource for research on the immune response to SARS-CoV-2. Samples were obtained from the ongoing ImmuneRACE study (first 160 participants) and from about 1,300 subjects provided by 6 global collaborators. Nearly every sample came with metadata listing a de-identified subject ID, COVID-19 status, age in years and sex. Where HLA class I and class II types were available, the types were taken from metadata supplied by the sample provider, not from assay-based typing. The paper as a whole reports these results and caveats: Clinical and demographic metadata were provided uncurated, with the amount varying by source and participant.

Regarding this clone: The antigen it recognizes is unknown. No quality values exist for individual bases; no much larger clone is one base distant.

At the junction V is shortened by 1 base and J by 0 bases; bases outside the gene matches: 4. Based on the germline V gene (reference sequence), the CDR1 and CDR2 sequences are LNHDA and SQIVND. The CDR3 goes from the cysteine to the phenylalanine over 16 residues. Only the CDR3 portion is preserved as DNA: 48 bases, with reading frame beginning at the first base. TCRbeta CDR3 regions were amplified from genomic DNA by means of the immunoSEQ Assay, a bias-controlled multiplex PCR. On the study's bioinformatics: Nucleated cell counts per sample were estimated from amplification of reference gene primers within the assay. Sequence reads were collapsed and filtered to measure the absolute abundance of every unique TCRbeta CDR3 rearrangement. For each sample, productive Simpson clonality was calculated as the square root of Simpson's diversity index across productive rearrangements. The table was pulled from immuneACCESS by TCRdb, which kept in-frame rearrangements only. Such tables lose some clones; where checked, under half of the loss comes from unresolved V genes, and the rest has no known cause. V and J calls and clone size are as listed in that table; D and trimming were resolved from the DNA. This sample holds about 280,000 clones; approximately 78% were observed only once. Approximately 5% of the sample belongs to the ten largest clones.

In the prospective study, participants were about 18 to 90 years old, resided in 24 geographic areas of the United States, and were enrolled through a virtual design. In the prospective study, cohorts were assigned on the basis of participant-reported clinical history obtained from a screening survey and a study questionnaire. Exposed participants had been in contact, within 2 weeks of entering the study, with a person who had a PCR-confirmed or clinician-diagnosed case of COVID-19. In the prospective study, mobile phlebotomists collected whole blood, serum and a nasopharyngeal or oropharyngeal swab from each participant. Additional blood draws and questionnaires over an approximately two-month period could optionally be provided by prospective study participants. Blood samples from the prospective study were shipped frozen or at room temperature prior to DNA extraction.

Sequencing was carried out using PBMCs or T cells enriched from blood (not recorded which). This chain joins TRBV19 to TRBJ2-7, with 9 central nucleotides matching TRBD2. The sequence was obtained from a man aged 35 to 55 who had been exposed to COVID-19. The CDR3 protein is CASSIAHSGSSYEQYF. Here is the DNA: TGTGCCAGTAGTATAGCGCATAGCGGGAGCTCCTACGAGCAGTACTTC.